These 18 T cell receptor beta chains came from one sample sequenced in a study of cytomegalovirus exposure and HLA in healthy donors. PCR was performed using 60 Vbeta and 13 Jbeta primers. Assay used: immunoSEQ multiplex PCR; TCRdb lists only in-frame clones, some missing. This sample carries around 150,000 clones, about four fifths of them seen once, and the ten largest clones take about 1%. The material sequenced was PBMCs. The receptors were gathered from a male donor in good health and CMV-seronegative.

This sequence joins TRBV6-1 and TRBJ2-1, with D maybe TRBD1 (5 bases). Per the germline V gene, CDR1 is MNHNS and CDR2 is SASEGT. The germline V and J ends were trimmed by 1 base and 2 bases, with 15 bases remaining between them. CDR3 length: 17 amino acids. In DNA form, the CDR3 reads TGTGCCAGCAGTGAAGTATGGGGCATTACTCCCTACAATGAGCAGTTCTTC. Its protein is CASSEVWGITPYNEQFF.

The chain recombines TRBV6-6 with TRBJ2-7, with 9 nucleotides matching TRBD1. CDR1 MNHNY and CDR2 SVGAGI come from the germline V gene (reference sequence). The CDR3 totals 14 residues. J gave up 4 bases and V 5 bases, and 6 bases lay outside the gene matches. The CDR3 DNA follows: TGTGCCAGCAGTCTCGGGACAGGGAGGTACGAGCAGTACTTC. It specifies CASSLGTGRYEQYF.

This clone has just a few counts. The rearrangement links TRBV15 to TRBJ2-3, with D possibly being TRBD2 (6 bases). The V end was cut by 1 base, the J end by 4 bases, with 12 bases between. The CDR3 contains 15 residues. Germline V CDR1 and CDR2: LNHNV, YYDKDF (reference sequence). The CDR3 region has the DNA TGTGCCACCAGCAGAGGCCCCACTAGCCCAGATACGCAGTATTTT. Residues: CATSRGPTSPDTQYF.

The CDR3: CASSSAMNTEAFF. DNA for the CDR3: TGTGCCAGCAGCTCAGCCATGAACACTGAAGCTTTCTTT. The chain joins TRBV7-2 to TRBJ1-1; D is ambiguous. Germline V gene lookup returns CDR1 SGHTA and CDR2 FQGNSA. The CDR3 is 13 residues long. V was pared by 4 bases and J by 0 bases, with 6 bases between.

This chain joins TRBV9 and TRBJ1-4, with TRBD1 as a possible D gene (5 bases). Germline V gene sequence: CDR1 SGDLS, CDR2 YYNGEE. Trimming took off 0 bases at V and 2 bases at J, with 5 bases between the two ends. The CDR3 is 14 amino acids. The CDR3 DNA reads as TGTGCCAGCAGCGTAGCAGGGACTAATGAAAAACTGTTTTTT. It encodes CASSVAGTNEKLFF.

The genes are TRBV6-5 and TRBJ1-6; D gene uncertain. The V end lost 1 base, the J end lost 7 bases, and 8 bases lay between the germline ends. Germline V CDR1 and CDR2: MNHEY, SVGAGI. This CDR3 is built from 14 residues. The CDR3, as DNA: TGTGCCAGCAGTTACTGGGAGACGAATTCACCCCTCCACTTT. It encodes CASSYWETNSPLHF.

V and J are TRBV10-3 and TRBJ1-2, with a possible D match to TRBD1 (6 bases). Germline loops: CDR1 ENHRY, CDR2 SYGVKD. CDR3 size: 14 residues. The V gene lost 10 bases and the J gene lost 0 bases, with 15 bases spanning the gap. CDR3 loop: CATERGGTNYGYTF. The CDR3 coding sequence is TGTGCCACCGAGAGGGGGGGAACTAACTATGGCTACACCTTC.

This chain connects TRBV2 to TRBJ2-7, with D tentatively TRBD1 (6 bases). Between the trimmed V and J ends, which lost 3 bases and 7 bases, there was a span of 16 bases. This CDR3 contains 14 residues. CDR1 is SNHLY, CDR2 FYNNEI, per germline. The CDR3 DNA reads TGTGCCAGCAGTGACTTCCGGACAGACGGTGAGCAGTACTTC. Amino acids: CASSDFRTDGEQYF.

The gene calls are TRBV11-2 and TRBJ1-2; 7 bases agree with TRBD1. V lost 5 bases to trimming and J lost 3 bases; unmatched junction nucleotides: 6. This CDR3 region has 14 residues. Germline CDR1 is SGHAT and CDR2 is FQNNGV. CDR3 sequence reads: CASSRHGQDYGYTF. In nucleotides, the CDR3 is TGTGCCAGCAGCCGACACGGACAGGACTATGGCTACACCTTC.

The chain uses TRBV6-5 and TRBJ1-2; D gene uncertain. Trimming removed 0 bases from V and 4 bases from J, with 12 bases in between. The germline gives CDR1 MNHEY, CDR2 SVGAGI. This CDR3 is 15 amino acids long. Here the CDR3 reads CASSYSTTAVYGYTF. DNA of the CDR3: TGTGCCAGCAGTTACTCGACAACGGCCGTCTATGGCTACACCTTC.

This chain joins TRBV6-6 and TRBJ1-1, with unresolved D. Trimming cost V 5 bases and J 4 bases, with 11 bases left between them. CDR3 length: 13 residues. Germline-derived CDR1 and CDR2 are MNHNY and SVGAGI (reference sequence). The CDR3 DNA reads TGTGCCAGCAGTCATTCTTTGAGCACTGAAGCTTTCTTT. Protein: CASSHSLSTEAFF.

CDR3 nucleotide sequence: TGTGCCAGCAGCCCTACCTGGGTGGCGGGGAATGAGCAGTTCTTC. Its translation is CASSPTWVAGNEQFF. The chain uses TRBV9 and TRBJ2-1; D may be TRBD2 (6 bases). V was trimmed by 4 bases and J by 7 bases, leaving 18 bases between them. The germline V gene has CDR1 SGDLS and CDR2 YYNGEE. There are 15 residues in the CDR3.

This chain uses TRBV9 with TRBJ2-2; TRBD1 matches 7 bases. The V and J ends lost 3 bases and 4 bases, in that order; junction bases with no gene match: 6. The V gene's germline CDR1 is SGDLS and CDR2 YYNGEE. There are 15 residues in the CDR3. The chain's CDR3 is CASSDYRGVTGELFF. CDR3 DNA: TGTGCCAGCAGCGATTACAGGGGTGTCACCGGGGAGCTGTTTTTT. Together with reference TRBV9 and TRBJ2-2, the CDR3 gives the full variable domain: DSGVTQTPKHLITATGQRVTLRCSPRSGDLSVYWYQQSLDQGLQFLIQYYNGEERAKGNILERFSAQQFPDLHSELNLSSLELGDSALYFCASSDYRGVTGELFFGEGSRLTVL.

The genes are TRBV18 and TRBJ2-7; TRBD1 aligns across 8 bases. CDR1 KGHSH and CDR2 LQKENI come from the germline V gene. The CDR3 covers 12 residues. The V gene end was trimmed by 6 bases and the J gene end by 3 bases; junction bases not matched to a gene: 1. The CDR3 DNA follows: TGTGCCAGCTCTACAGGGGGCTACGAGCAGTACTTC. Translated: CASSTGGYEQYF.

The chain combines TRBV9 with TRBJ1-3; D possibly corresponds to TRBD1 (5 bases). Trimming left V 3 bases short and J 2 bases short, with 9 bases between. The CDR3 contains 14 residues. Germline CDR1 and CDR2: SGDLS and YYNGEE. The CDR3 loop reads CASSEQGTGNTIYF. The CDR3, as DNA: TGTGCCAGCAGCGAGCAGGGAACTGGAAACACCATATATTTT.

This clone turned up a few times. The gene calls are TRBV2 and TRBJ1-2, with D perhaps TRBD1 (6 bases). V was pared by 2 bases and J by 4 bases, with 11 bases between. The germline V gene encodes CDR1 SNHLY and CDR2 FYNNEI. The CDR3 extends over 14 amino acids. In DNA, the CDR3 is TGTGCCAGCAGTGAAAGACCGGACAGCTATGGCTACACCTTC. Its translation: CASSERPDSYGYTF. The whole variable domain, remainder taken from reference TRBV2 and TRBJ1-2, is EPEVTQTPSHQVTQMGQEVILRCVPISNHLYFYWYRQILGQKVEFLVSFYNNEISEKSEIFDDQFSVERPDGSNFTLKIRSTKLEDSAMYFCASSERPDSYGYTFGSGTRLTVV.

The genes are TRBV14 and TRBJ1-2; 8 bases fit TRBD1. V shed 5 bases, J shed 8 bases, and the junction held 4 bases outside the gene matches. The CDR3 runs to 12 residues. Germline V gene lookup returns CDR1 SGHDN and CDR2 FVKESK. The CDR3 nucleotides read TGTGCCAGCAGCAAGGACAGGGTAGGCTACACCTTC. Protein: CASSKDRVGYTF.

The V call is TRBV27, the J call TRBJ1-1; 7 bases are a match to TRBD1. This CDR3 has 18 amino acids. The germline V gene has CDR1 MNHEY and CDR2 SMNVEV (reference sequence). J gave up 1 base and V 3 bases, and 14 bases lay outside the gene matches. The CDR3 reads CASSLYFPTGAQNTEAFF. Written as DNA, the CDR3 is TGTGCCAGCAGTTTGTATTTCCCCACAGGGGCTCAGAACACTGAAGCTTTCTTT.